What follows is one TCR beta chain and its context. No cognate antigen has been identified for it. No qualities accompany the bases; no much larger clone lies one base away. V gives up 5 bases and J gives up 5 bases, and the segment between their germline ends measures 17 bases. Including cysteine and phenylalanine, the CDR3 has 14 amino acids. Only CDR3 DNA is held: 42 bases, read in frame from base 1. The germline V gene (reference sequence) yields GTSNPN for CDR1 and SVGIG for CDR2. This entry is derived from a study of lymphopenia after photon versus proton radiotherapy (dated by TCRdb to the late 2010s). Notes on the research overall: The immunological effects of photon versus proton radiation therapy were compared in patients with gastrointestinal tumors who developed high-grade lymphopenia. The cohort comprised approximately 21 patients with gastrointestinal tumors who received either photon or proton therapy and then developed lymphopenia. The study was designed to characterize how the impact on the immune system differs between the two radiation modalities. Broader findings and caveats from the paper: Across the cohort, an inverse correlation was found between a larger post-nadir drop in TCR diversity and overall survival time among patients who died. After the lymphocyte count nadir, oligoclonal expansion, especially of CD8+ Temra cells, was observed in photon-treated repertoires, and the drop in diversity was driven by this expansion. The survival association was assessed only in patients who died, and better survival with proton therapy was presented by the authors as a possibility rather than a demonstrated result. During treatment, patients who received photon therapy lost naive T cells and TCR diversity and gained effector/memory populations, whereas patients who received proton therapy remained relatively stable.

The library was produced with the immunoSEQ multiplex PCR assay. T cell repertoires were profiled with deep sequencing of rearranged TCR beta loci together with multiparametric flow cytometry. Here the immuneACCESS table is served through TCRdb, limited to in-frame sequences with V and J called. Missing clones are a known gap in these copies; in checked studies unresolved V genes cover under half, and the rest lacks a known reason. The sample profile shows 55,000 to 70,000 clones; roughly 90% of them were found once. Of the sample, approximately 2.9% falls within the top ten clones. The sequencing here drew on peripheral blood, taken from a patient treated with photon-based radiotherapy. The TCR comes from a woman in her seventies with pancreatic cancer. The chain uses TRBV30 and TRBJ2-3, with TRBD2 as a weak D call on 7 bases. CDR3 loop: CAWARGAGEDTQYF. In nucleotide form, the sequence is TGTGCCTGGGCAAGGGGGGCGGGAGAAGATACGCAGTATTTT.